This entry lists 28 T cell receptor beta chains sequenced from one sample in a study of shared clonotypes between healthy human individuals. Measured with immunoSEQ multiplex PCR; TCRdb has only the in-frame clones, and not every one. This table has roughly 170,000 clones, 66% appearing once. Material: memory CD4+ T cells sorted from blood. Documented subset: CD45RA-negative fraction. These receptors all come from a man aged 30 to 39 in good health.

V is TRBV7-2 and J is TRBJ1-5; D remains unclear. The germline V gene has CDR1 SGHTA and CDR2 FQGNSA. The CDR3 spans 15 residues. V lost 2 bases and J 3 bases, leaving 11 bases between the germline ends. The CDR3 DNA reads as TGTGCCAGCAGCTTACGGTGGCAGGTCAATCAGCCCCAGCATTTT. It encodes CASSLRWQVNQPQHF.

This clone was seen more than once but under ten times. The rearrangement links TRBV28 to TRBJ1-2, with 7 nucleotides matching TRBD1. Germline lookup yields CDR1 MDHEN and CDR2 SYDVKM. CDR3 size: 14 residues. V shed 3 bases, J shed 8 bases, and the junction held 9 bases outside the gene matches. The CDR3 region has the DNA TGTGCCAGCAGTTTCTACAGGGGCACTATGGGCTACACCTTC. It encodes CASSFYRGTMGYTF.

V and J are TRBV28 and TRBJ2-3; possible D gene TRBD1, 6 bases. This CDR3 contains 11 residues. V lost 7 bases to trimming and J lost 9 bases, with 11 bases between them. Germline-derived CDR1 and CDR2 are MDHEN and SYDVKM. The DNA for the CDR3 is TGTGCCAGCACAGGGGCCCGGACGCAGTATTTT. Its protein is CASTGARTQYF.

Turning to this clone: The same CDR3 arises from other DNA sequences in this sample as well. The chain joins TRBV18 to TRBJ1-2; TRBD1 might be the D (5 bases). CDR1 and CDR2 from the germline V gene are KGHSH and LQKENI. Trimming removed 6 bases at V and 4 bases at J, with 9 bases between. The CDR3 totals 12 residues. The CDR3 reads CASSPGGYGYTF. As DNA, the CDR3 is TGTGCCAGCTCCCCCGGGGGCTATGGCTACACCTTC. The variable domain in full, with the rest retrieved from reference TRBV18 and TRBJ1-2, is NAGVMQNPRHLVRRRGQEARLRCSPMKGHSHVYWYRQLPEEGLKFMVYLQKENIIDESGMPKERFSAEFPKEGPSILRIQQVVRGDSAAYFCASSPGGYGYTFGSGTRLTVV.

V usage is TRBV5-6 and J usage is TRBJ2-3; TRBD2 is a possible D gene (6 bases). CDR3 size: 16 residues. Germline values: CDR1 SGHDT, CDR2 YYEEEE. The V end lost 2 bases, the J end lost 5 bases, and 18 bases lay between the germline ends. The CDR3 nucleotides read TGTGCCAGCAGCTTCCCTACTCAAAGGAGGGGAGATACGCAGTATTTT. Translating gives CASSFPTQRRGDTQYF.

With regard to this clone: Germline is not matched at one junction end, which may reflect a read error. This CDR3 is also generated by other DNA sequences in the sample. The chain uses TRBV9 and TRBJ2-3, with 14 bases lining up with TRBD2. The length of the CDR3 is 18 residues. Germline assignment: CDR1 SGDLS and CDR2 YYNGEE. The CDR3 region is CASSVGTSGRWSTDTQYF. The CDR3 region has the DNA TGCGCCAGCAGCGTAGGGACTAGCGGGAGATGGAGCACAGATACGCAGTATTTT. The variable domain in full, with the rest retrieved from reference TRBV9 and TRBJ2-3, is DSGVTQTPKHLITATGQRVTLRCSPRSGDLSVYWYQQSLDQGLQFLIQYYNGEERAKGNILERFSAQQFPDLHSELNLSSLELGDSALYFCASSVGTSGRWSTDTQYFGPGTRLTVL.

The genes are TRBV6-5 and TRBJ1-4; D remains ambiguous. V lost 6 bases and J 0 bases, leaving 11 bases between the germline ends. This CDR3 region has 15 residues. The germline CDR1 and CDR2 sequences are MNHEY and SVGAGI. The CDR3 reads CASSPGFTTNEKLFF. The CDR3 DNA follows: TGTGCCAGCAGCCCGGGGTTCACAACTAATGAAAAACTGTTTTTT.

This clone was observed a single time. This rearrangement joins TRBV19 to TRBJ2-1; 10 bases line up with TRBD1. Germline values: CDR1 LNHDA, CDR2 SQIVND (reference sequence). This CDR3 has 14 amino acids. The V and J ends lost 5 bases and 6 bases, in that order; junction bases with no gene match: 4. The CDR3 protein is CASSSRTGGNEQFF. The CDR3 nucleotides are TGTGCCAGTAGTTCCCGGACAGGGGGCAATGAGCAGTTCTTC.

This clone was seen only a few times. J is TRBJ2-3 and V is TRBV4-1; D is possibly TRBD2 (5 bases). V dropped 3 bases and J dropped 11 bases, with 21 bases sitting between them. CDR3 length equals 15 residues. Germline V lookup: CDR1 MGHRA, CDR2 YSYEKL. The CDR3 DNA is TGCGCCAGCAGCCATATGGACCGGGGAGAGATATTGCAGTATTTT. It translates to CASSHMDRGEILQYF.

The chain links TRBV5-1 to TRBJ1-1, with D possibly TRBD1 on 5 matching bases. V lost 5 bases, J lost 5 bases, and 19 bases lay in between. The length of the CDR3 is 15 residues. CDR1 and CDR2 (germline): SGHRS, YFSETQ. The CDR3 here is CASRALTQGGTEAFF. The CDR3 nucleotides read TGCGCCAGCAGAGCTCTGACCCAGGGTGGGACTGAAGCTTTCTTT. Full variable domain (remainder filled in from reference TRBV5-1 and TRBJ1-1): KAGVTQTPRYLIKTRGQQVTLSCSPISGHRSVSWYQQTPGQGLQFLFEYFSETQRNKGNFPGRFSGRQFSNSRSEMNVSTLELGDSALYLCASRALTQGGTEAFFGQGTRLTVV.

The rearrangement uses TRBV19 and TRBJ2-5; either TRBD1 or TRBD2 may supply D (6 bases each). V lost 6 bases, J lost 5 bases, and 16 bases lay in between. The CDR3 runs to 14 residues. Germline V gene sequence: CDR1 LNHDA, CDR2 SQIVND (reference sequence). The CDR3 coding sequence is TGTGCCAGTAGGCCCATAGGGGGGCTGGAGACCCAGTACTTC. Translating it yields CASRPIGGLETQYF. The complete variable domain, with remaining parts taken from reference TRBV19 and TRBJ2-5, reads DGGITQSPKYLFRKEGQNVTLSCEQNLNHDAMYWYRQDPGQGLRLIYYSQIVNDFQKGDIAEGYSVSREKKESFPLTVTSAQKNPTAFYLCASRPIGGLETQYFGPGTRLLVL.

The rearrangement uses TRBV2 and TRBJ1-2, with D uncertain. Trimming removed 4 bases from V and 0 bases from J, with 6 bases in between. Looked up from germline, CDR1 is SNHLY and CDR2 is FYNNEI. The length of the CDR3 is 13 residues. CDR3 sequence reads: CASSVDANYGYTF. The CDR3 DNA follows: TGTGCCAGCAGTGTGGATGCTAACTATGGCTACACCTTC.

The chain uses TRBV2 and TRBJ2-1, with D unclear. The CDR3 has 13 amino acids. CDR1 and CDR2 from the germline V gene are SNHLY and FYNNEI. The V end was cut by 3 bases, the J end by 4 bases, with 7 bases between. CDR3: CASSDGLYNEQFF. DNA for the CDR3: TGTGCCAGCAGTGATGGGCTATACAATGAGCAGTTCTTC.

The chain has TRBV28 and TRBJ1-5, with D possibly TRBD1 on 6 matching bases. Germline assignment: CDR1 MDHEN and CDR2 SYDVKM. This CDR3 has 15 amino acids. V lost 4 bases, J lost 2 bases, and 12 bases lay in between. CDR3 loop: CASSWGQGGNQPQHF. The CDR3 DNA reads TGTGCCAGCAGTTGGGGACAAGGGGGCAATCAGCCCCAGCATTTT.

V is TRBV18 and J is TRBJ2-1; 7 bases match TRBD2. This CDR3 has 17 amino acids. V was pared by 0 bases and J by 8 bases, with 13 bases of the junction left unmatched. Germline CDR1 reads KGHSH; CDR2 reads LQKENI. The CDR3 sequence is CASSPPSAGAARYEQFF. The CDR3 nucleotides read TGTGCCAGCTCACCACCTTCGGCGGGAGCGGCCCGGTATGAGCAGTTCTTC.

The chain employs TRBV7-2 and TRBJ2-2; D might be TRBD1 (6 bases). This CDR3 has 14 amino acids. The V and J ends lost 1 base and 5 bases respectively, with 8 bases between them. Germline loops: CDR1 SGHTA, CDR2 FQGNSA. As DNA, the CDR3 is TGTGCCAGCAGCTTAGACACAGGGACCGGGGAGCTGTTTTTT. It encodes CASSLDTGTGELFF.

The chain combines TRBV7-2 with TRBJ2-2, with D hard to call. The CDR3 has 15 residues. V lost 2 bases, J lost 1 base, and 8 bases lay in between. Germline V gives CDR1 SGHTA, CDR2 FQGNSA. The CDR3 sequence: CASSLWTLNTGELFF. DNA for the CDR3: TGTGCCAGCAGCTTATGGACCTTGAACACCGGGGAGCTGTTTTTT.

V usage is TRBV5-5 and J usage is TRBJ1-2; TRBD1 is a possible D gene (5 bases). Looked up from germline, CDR1 is SGHKS and CDR2 is YYEKEE (reference sequence). CDR3 size: 16 residues. Deletions cut 3 bases from V and 0 bases from J, with 15 bases between. CDR3 sequence: CASSSLTGTTNYGYTF. In DNA form, the CDR3 reads TGTGCCAGCAGCTCCCTAACAGGAACTACTAACTATGGCTACACCTTC.

This chain joins TRBV25-1 and TRBJ2-1; 8 bases align to TRBD2. Germline loops: CDR1 MGHDK, CDR2 SYGVNS. The CDR3 covers 17 residues. Trimming took 3 bases from V and 2 from J; bases not matched to a gene: 9. The CDR3 spells CASSDFGGRTPYNEQFF. The CDR3 DNA follows: TGTGCCAGCAGTGATTTTGGCGGGAGGACACCCTACAATGAGCAGTTCTTC.

The chain links TRBV11-2 to TRBJ2-2; a weak D match, TRBD1 (6 bases). V was shortened by 4 bases and J by 6 bases, with 9 bases between the two germline ends. CDR3 length equals 13 residues. Germline V gene lookup returns CDR1 SGHAT and CDR2 FQNNGV. The CDR3 bases are TGTGCCAGCAGCTACAGGGATCCCGGGGAGCTGTTTTTT. As protein: CASSYRDPGELFF.

The rearrangement joins TRBV11-3 to TRBJ2-7; 10 nucleotides align to TRBD1. V lost 2 bases and J lost 7; bases outside the gene matches: 8. Germline values: CDR1 SGHNT, CDR2 YENEEA. This CDR3 is 15 amino acids long. The CDR3 DNA reads TGTGCCAGCAGCTTAACCGGGACAGGGGTGTTAGAGCAGTACTTC. Translation: CASSLTGTGVLEQYF. Looking up the rest from reference TRBV11-3 and TRBJ2-7 gives the full variable domain: EAGVVQSPRYKIIEKKQPVAFWCNPISGHNTLYWYLQNLGQGPELLIRYENEEAVDDSQLPKDRFSAERLKGVDSTLKIQPAELGDSAVYLCASSLTGTGVLEQYFGPGTRLTVT.

The CDR3 reads CASTFIRDREDQPQHF. CDR3 nucleotides: TGTGCCAGTACCTTCATCCGGGACAGGGAGGACCAGCCCCAGCATTTT. The J gene is TRBJ1-5, the V gene TRBV19; 9 nucleotides line up with TRBD1. Germline values: CDR1 LNHDA, CDR2 SQIVND (reference sequence). V was clipped by 7 bases and J by 7 bases; unmatched bases: 14. CDR3 length: 16 amino acids.

This chain connects TRBV28 to TRBJ1-5; perhaps TRBD1 as D (5 bases). The V gene's germline CDR1 is MDHEN and CDR2 SYDVKM. The ends were cut back, 6 bases at V and 0 bases at J, with 15 bases in the middle. CDR3 length: 16 residues. CDR3 DNA: TGTGCCAGCAGCACCATAGGGACGGTTAGCAATCAGCCCCAGCATTTT. This sequence encodes CASSTIGTVSNQPQHF.

The rearrangement links TRBV19 to TRBJ2-1; 12 bases are shared with TRBD1. The CDR3 spans 14 residues. The V gene's germline CDR1 is LNHDA and CDR2 SQIVND (reference sequence). Trimming at V came to 5 bases and at J to 7 bases, leaving 3 bases not matched to a gene. The CDR3 nucleotides read TGTGCCAGTAGTGTGGGACAGGGGGCTAATGAGCAGTTCTTC. Translation: CASSVGQGANEQFF.

The J gene is TRBJ1-1, the V gene TRBV5-6; 8 positions agree with TRBD1. Germline lookup yields CDR1 SGHDT and CDR2 YYEEEE. V dropped 4 bases and J dropped 0; count of bases not matched to a gene: 8. The length of the CDR3 is 16 residues. The CDR3, as DNA: TGTGCCAGCAGCCCTCCGACAGGGGAAGTGAACACTGAAGCTTTCTTT. This gives the protein CASSPPTGEVNTEAFF.

This sequence joins TRBV7-8 and TRBJ2-1; 10 bases map to TRBD2. CDR3 length: 15 amino acids. V lost 5 bases, J lost 2 bases, and 3 bases stayed unmatched. Germline CDR1 SGHVS, CDR2 FQNEAQ. CDR3 region: CASSMLAGAYNEQFF. The CDR3 DNA is TGTGCCAGCAGCATGCTAGCGGGAGCCTACAATGAGCAGTTCTTC.

Only a few counts were recorded for this clone. This rearrangement joins TRBV15 to TRBJ2-3, with 13 bases identical to TRBD2. Looked up from germline, CDR1 is LNHNV and CDR2 is YYDKDF (reference sequence). J was trimmed by 3 bases and V by 3 bases; bases with no gene match: 9. This CDR3 is 18 amino acids long. The CDR3 is CATSRALGLAGDTDTQYF. For the CDR3, the DNA is TGTGCCACCAGCAGGGCCCTTGGACTAGCGGGAGATACAGATACGCAGTATTTT.

J is TRBJ2-3 and V is TRBV7-9, with TRBD2 matching 8 bases. V lost 5 bases and J lost 4; bases outside the gene matches: 5. This CDR3 has 14 residues. Germline V gene lookup returns CDR1 SEHNR and CDR2 FQNEAQ (reference sequence). The CDR3 reads CASSPSSGADTQYF. CDR3 DNA: TGTGCCAGCAGCCCGAGTAGCGGGGCAGATACGCAGTATTTT.